The entry that follows covers one TCR beta chain sequence. The data belong to a study of blood T cells in healthy people across ages. Study context: Template switching retrieved approximately one barcoded beta molecule for each two T cells.

The second PCR ran roughly 7 to 12 cycles with a sample-barcoded 5' primer and J-beta primers. Template switching added a 12-random-nucleotide identifier to every cDNA molecule. Using its own MiXCR run on the 5' RACE reads, TCRdb lists one record per CDR3 protein. This table has some 670,000 distinct CDR3 sequences, 52% appearing once. Germline values: CDR1 MNHEY, CDR2 SVGEGT. This CDR3 comprises 12 residues. J was trimmed by 10 bases and V by 5 bases; bases with no gene match: 7. The gene calls are TRBV6-2 or TRBV6-3 and TRBJ1-2; 7 nucleotides match TRBD1. Sequenced: blood. This clonotype was obtained from a woman aged 80 or over in good health. The CDR3 region is CASSNPDRIYTF. The CDR3 DNA sequence: TGTGCCAGCAGTAACCCGGACAGGATCTACACCTTC.